What follows are 12 T cell receptor beta chains derived from one specimen sequenced in a study of molecular identifiers for immune sequencing clone quantification. MiXCR, applied by TCRdb to the PCR reads, yields one record per CDR3 protein. The data show around 480,000 distinct CDR3 sequences, with 20% to 25% seen just once and about 0.84% held by the top ten. The sample taken for sequencing was naive CD8+ T cells from blood, with Jurkat cell RNA spiked in. Stated subset: FACS-sorted CD8+CD4-CCR7+CD45RA+ naive T cells. The receptors were sampled from a human donor in good health. Some libraries in this study had Jurkat cell RNA spiked in.

Notes on this clonotype: The CDR3 does not close with the conserved phenylalanine or tryptophan, likely indicating a read error. V gene TRBV13 combines with J gene TRBJ2-5; 10 bases are shared with TRBD1. V was clipped by 4 bases and J by 4 bases; unmatched bases: 3. There are 14 residues in the CDR3. Germline CDR1 reads PRHDT; CDR2 reads FYEKMQ (reference sequence). The CDR3 region is CASSWDRGRETQYL. The CDR3 nucleotides are TGTGCCAGCAGCTGGGACAGGGGACGAGAGACCCAGTACCTC.

This clonotype was observed at least ten times. The chain is built from TRBV29-1 and TRBJ2-1; D unresolved. Germline CDR1 is SQVTM and CDR2 is ANQGSEA. The V end was cut by 6 bases, the J end by 8 bases, with 23 bases between. CDR3 length: 15 residues. CDR3 loop: CSVLPGPLTWDEQFF. In DNA form, the CDR3 reads TGCAGCGTCCTCCCGGGCCCTTTAACCTGGGATGAGCAGTTCTTC.

This clonotype was picked up many times. The rearrangement links TRBV5-5 to TRBJ2-5, with a tentative D call TRBD1 (5 bases). This CDR3 has 17 amino acids. CDR1 and CDR2 from the germline V gene are SGHKS and YYEKEE (reference sequence). V gave up 4 bases and J gave up 2 bases, with 21 bases separating them. Here the CDR3 DNA reads TGTGCCAGCAGCGTGACGGGTGTAGGGGCTTTGCAAGAGACCCAGTACTTC. Amino acid sequence: CASSVTGVGALQETQYF.

This clonotype was counted only a few times. This chain links TRBV28 with TRBJ2-5; TRBD1 matches at 9 bases. Trimming took 8 bases from V and 1 from J; bases not matched to a gene: 8. Germline loops: CDR1 MDHEN, CDR2 SYDVKM. CDR3 length equals 15 residues. The DNA of the CDR3 is TGTGCCAGCCACCCGGGACAGGGCGGCCAAGAGACCCAGTACTTC. This gives the protein CASHPGQGGQETQYF.

The table lists this clonotype with many counts. The chain has TRBV6-5 and TRBJ1-5; D unresolved. Germline CDR1 MNHEY, CDR2 SVGAGI. V shed 0 bases and J shed 2 bases, with 14 bases lying between them. The CDR3 length is 17 residues. CDR3: CASSYSRVPDGNQPQHF. In nucleotides, the CDR3 is TGTGCCAGCAGTTACTCGAGAGTACCCGATGGCAATCAGCCCCAGCATTTT.

This clonotype was seen only a few times. This rearrangement joins TRBV7-3 to TRBJ2-1; weak D call: TRBD2 (6 bases). This CDR3 comprises 16 residues. Germline V CDR1 and CDR2: SGHTA, FQGTGA. V lost 5 bases and J 5 bases, leaving 19 bases between the germline ends. CDR3 sequence: CASSPFGTRYNNEQFF. CDR3 DNA: TGTGCCAGCAGCCCGTTTGGGACTCGATATAACAATGAGCAGTTCTTC.

This clonotype was detected only a few times. A much larger clone differs from this one at a single base, so this may be a read error. This rearrangement joins TRBV2 to TRBJ2-3, with TRBD1 identical over 7 bases. Looked up from germline, CDR1 is SNHLY and CDR2 is FYNNEI. J was trimmed by 8 bases and V by 9 bases; bases with no gene match: 11. CDR3 size: 13 residues. CDR3 amino acids: CARENTRQGTQYF. The CDR3 nucleotides read TGTGCCAGGGAGAATACAAGACAGGGTACGCAGTATTTT.

The rearrangement uses TRBV19 and TRBJ2-3; D remains unclear. Germline V gene lookup returns CDR1 LNHDA and CDR2 SQIVND (reference sequence). This CDR3 contains 12 residues. V dropped 5 bases and J dropped 9 bases, with 12 bases sitting between them. The CDR3 DNA reads as TGTGCCAGTAGTGTAAAGGAAGAGACGCAGTATTTT. Encoded protein: CASSVKEETQYF.

The rearrangement uses TRBV5-1 and TRBJ1-3; no firm D call. V lost 3 bases, J lost 0 bases, and 7 bases lay in between. The germline gives CDR1 SGHRS, CDR2 YFSETQ. The CDR3 totals 14 residues. CDR3 region: CASSYDGSGNTIYF. CDR3 bases: TGCGCCAGCAGCTACGACGGCTCTGGAAACACCATATATTTT.

The sample holds many counts of this clonotype. The V gene is TRBV5-4, the J gene TRBJ1-1; D is undetermined. CDR1 is SGHNT and CDR2 is YYREEE in the germline V gene (reference sequence). CDR3 length equals 13 residues. Trimming left V 4 bases short and J 1 base short, with 8 bases between. CDR3 residues: CASSHDSNTEAFF. Written as DNA, the CDR3 is TGTGCCAGCAGCCACGACTCGAACACTGAAGCTTTCTTT.

The chain employs TRBV9 and TRBJ1-2; unclear D gene. CDR3 length: 13 residues. V dropped 7 bases and J dropped 3 bases, with 13 bases sitting between them. Germline CDR1 SGDLS, CDR2 YYNGEE. This CDR3 is CASDGGRYYGYTF. In nucleotides, the CDR3 is TGTGCCAGCGACGGAGGAAGATACTATGGCTACACCTTC.

Worth noting for this clonotype: Being one base from a much bigger clone, this may be a read error. The CDR3 ends on some other residue instead of the conserved phenylalanine or tryptophan, so this is likely a read error. The rearrangement links TRBV7-6 to TRBJ2-3, with D hard to call. The germline V and J ends were trimmed by 1 base and 3 bases, with 5 bases remaining between them. Per germline, CDR1 SGHVS and CDR2 FNYEAQ. The CDR3 contains 13 residues. This CDR3 is CASSLGETDTQYL. The CDR3 nucleotides read TGTGCCAGCAGCTTAGGAGAGACAGATACGCAGTATCTT.